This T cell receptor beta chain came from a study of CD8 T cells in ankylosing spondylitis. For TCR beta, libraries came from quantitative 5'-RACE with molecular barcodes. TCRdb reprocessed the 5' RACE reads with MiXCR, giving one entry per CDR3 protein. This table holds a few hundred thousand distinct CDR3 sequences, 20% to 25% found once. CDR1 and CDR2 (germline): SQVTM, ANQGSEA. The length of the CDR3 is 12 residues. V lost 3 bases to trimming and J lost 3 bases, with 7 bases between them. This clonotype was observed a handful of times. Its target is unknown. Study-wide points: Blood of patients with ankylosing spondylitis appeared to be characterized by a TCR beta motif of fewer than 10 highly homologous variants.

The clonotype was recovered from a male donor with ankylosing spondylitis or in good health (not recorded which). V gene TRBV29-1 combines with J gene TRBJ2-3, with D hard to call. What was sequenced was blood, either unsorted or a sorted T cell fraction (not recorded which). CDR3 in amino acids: CSVDLMTDTQYF. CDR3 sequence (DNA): TGCAGCGTTGACTTGATGACAGATACGCAGTATTTT.